The clone carrying this T cell receptor beta chain has more than one count but fewer than ten. Some clones are missing from TCRdb's copy, which holds only in-frame ones; the method was immunoSEQ multiplex PCR. The sample consists of about 22,000 clones, 89% of them appearing once. Time point noted: newly diagnosed, previously untreated cHL patient sample. From thawed PBMCs, CD4+ T cells were purified using magnetic negative selection. The record originates from a study of PD-1 blockade in classical Hodgkin lymphoma. From germline, CDR1 is SGDLS and CDR2 YYNGEE. Trimming cost V 3 bases and J 9 bases, with 19 bases left between them. The CDR3 has 16 amino acids.

Material for sequencing was CD4+ T cells from blood. The J gene is TRBJ1-6, the V gene TRBV9, with D maybe TRBD1 (6 bases). This clonotype was obtained from a human donor with classical Hodgkin lymphoma. The CDR3 sequence is CASSADLQGRTSPLHF. The CDR3 nucleotides read TGTGCCAGCAGCGCCGACTTACAGGGCCGAACTTCACCCCTCCACTTT.